Listed below are T cell receptor beta chains from one sample, sequenced in a study of CD4+ T cells in melanoma. Profiled with immunoSEQ multiplex PCR; TCRdb holds only in-frame clones, not every one. The sample carries some 50,000 clones, roughly 89% recorded once. Sequencing was carried out using peripheral blood. The receptors come from a human donor with melanoma. Each CDR3 is given with its conserved first and last residue. Each record gives: clone size, CDR3 length, J gene, D gene, V gene, CDR3 protein, CDR3 DNA. A D gene is named only where the DNA matches it firmly. Part of the rows lack a size; the others show once, few, many or a class for expanded clones.

clone size: .; CDR3 length: 14; J gene: TRBJ1-2; D gene: .; V gene: TRBV18; CDR3 protein: CASSPQELNYGYTF; CDR3 DNA: TGTGCCAGCTCACCGCAGGAGCTTAACTATGGCTACACCTTC
clone size: .; CDR3 length: 17; J gene: TRBJ1-4; D gene: .; V gene: TRBV6-1; CDR3 protein: CASSEGVSGSYNEKLFF; CDR3 DNA: TGTGCCAGCAGTGAAGGGGTTTCAGGTTCCTATAATGAAAAACTGTTTTTT
clone size: .; CDR3 length: 12; J gene: TRBJ1-1; D gene: .; V gene: TRBV5-1; CDR3 protein: CASSLQGTEAFF; CDR3 DNA: TGCGCCAGCAGCCTACAGGGTACTGAAGCTTTCTTT
clone size: .; CDR3 length: 15; J gene: TRBJ2-7; D gene: .; V gene: TRBV9; CDR3 protein: CASSVGAGRTYEQYF; CDR3 DNA: TGTGCCAGCAGCGTAGGGGCAGGGAGGACCTACGAGCAGTACTTC
clone size: .; CDR3 length: 16; J gene: TRBJ1-5; D gene: TRBD1; V gene: TRBV5-6; CDR3 protein: CASSLRDRDLNQPQHF; CDR3 DNA: TGTGCCAGCAGCTTACGGGACAGGGACCTAAATCAGCCCCAGCATTTT
clone size: .; CDR3 length: 14; J gene: TRBJ2-7; D gene: .; V gene: TRBV4-2; CDR3 protein: CASSQNWDSYEQYF; CDR3 DNA: TGTGCCAGCAGCCAAAACTGGGACTCCTACGAGCAGTACTTC
clone size: .; CDR3 length: 15; J gene: TRBJ2-1; D gene: .; V gene: TRBV10-3; CDR3 protein: CAISEVESSYNEQFF; CDR3 DNA: TGTGCCATCAGTGAGGTGGAGAGCTCCTACAATGAGCAGTTCTTC
clone size: .; CDR3 length: 14; J gene: TRBJ1-5; D gene: .; V gene: TRBV19; CDR3 protein: CASSMSWEYQPQHF; CDR3 DNA: TGTGCCAGTAGTATGTCGTGGGAGTATCAGCCCCAGCATTTT
clone size: .; CDR3 length: 15; J gene: TRBJ2-1; D gene: TRBD1; V gene: TRBV19; CDR3 protein: CASSIKTGLGYEQFF; CDR3 DNA: TGTGCCAGTAGTATTAAGACAGGGCTGGGCTATGAGCAGTTCTTC
clone size: .; CDR3 length: 14; J gene: TRBJ2-2; D gene: .; V gene: TRBV29-1; CDR3 protein: CSVERSGYTGELFF; CDR3 DNA: TGCAGCGTTGAAAGGTCTGGGTACACCGGGGAGCTGTTTTTT
clone size: .; CDR3 length: 15; J gene: TRBJ1-1; D gene: .; V gene: TRBV6-5; CDR3 protein: CASSQSWPAGTEAFF; CDR3 DNA: TGTGCCAGCAGTCAATCCTGGCCCGCGGGCACTGAAGCTTTCTTT
clone size: .; CDR3 length: 13; J gene: TRBJ2-1; D gene: TRBD2; V gene: TRBV30; CDR3 protein: CAFTSGGAYEQFF; CDR3 DNA: TGTGCCTTCACTAGCGGGGGGGCCTATGAGCAGTTCTTC
clone size: .; CDR3 length: 13; J gene: TRBJ2-7; D gene: .; V gene: TRBV10-3; CDR3 protein: CAISPADPYEQYF; CDR3 DNA: TGTGCCATCAGCCCGGCGGACCCCTACGAGCAGTACTTC
clone size: .; CDR3 length: 11; J gene: TRBJ1-4; D gene: .; V gene: TRBV12-1; CDR3 protein: CASSPPGKLFF; CDR3 DNA: TGTGCCAGCAGCCCCCCCGGAAAACTGTTTTTT
clone size: .; CDR3 length: 14; J gene: TRBJ2-7; D gene: .; V gene: TRBV7-2; CDR3 protein: CASSIGKQVYEQYF; CDR3 DNA: TGTGCCAGCAGCATAGGGAAGCAGGTCTACGAGCAGTACTTC
clone size: .; CDR3 length: 13; J gene: TRBJ1-2; D gene: .; V gene: TRBV4-1; CDR3 protein: CASSPTGNYGYTF; CDR3 DNA: TGCGCCAGCAGCCCCACAGGGAACTATGGCTACACCTTC
clone size: .; CDR3 length: 13; J gene: TRBJ1-2; D gene: .; V gene: TRBV27; CDR3 protein: CASSMTYNYGYTF; CDR3 DNA: TGTGCCAGCAGTATGACATACAACTATGGCTACACCTTC
clone size: .; CDR3 length: 14; J gene: TRBJ1-2; D gene: .; V gene: TRBV28; CDR3 protein: CASSLGSGDYGYTF; CDR3 DNA: TGTGCCAGCAGTTTAGGATCAGGGGACTATGGCTACACCTTC
clone size: .; CDR3 length: 14; J gene: TRBJ2-1; D gene: .; V gene: TRBV5-1; CDR3 protein: CASSFSGTGNEQFF; CDR3 DNA: TGCGCCAGCAGCTTTTCAGGGACGGGGAATGAGCAGTTCTTC
clone size: .; CDR3 length: 12; J gene: TRBJ2-7; D gene: TRBD2; V gene: TRBV7-6; CDR3 protein: CASSVPGGEQYF; CDR3 DNA: TGTGCCAGCAGCGTACCGGGAGGCGAGCAGTACTTC
clone size: .; CDR3 length: 14; J gene: TRBJ1-5; D gene: .; V gene: TRBV9; CDR3 protein: CASSVGNSNQPQHF; CDR3 DNA: TGTGCCAGCAGCGTGGGGAATAGCAATCAGCCCCAGCATTTT
clone size: .; CDR3 length: 15; J gene: TRBJ1-5; D gene: TRBD1; V gene: TRBV7-8; CDR3 protein: CASSARTGVDQPQHF; CDR3 DNA: TGTGCCAGCAGCGCAAGGACAGGGGTCGATCAGCCCCAGCATTTT
clone size: .; CDR3 length: 18; J gene: TRBJ1-1; D gene: .; V gene: TRBV5-6; CDR3 protein: CASSLAVGRYGTDTEAFF; CDR3 DNA: TGTGCCAGCAGCTTGGCCGTGGGGCGCTACGGTACGGACACTGAAGCTTTCTTT
clone size: once; CDR3 length: 15; J gene: TRBJ2-5; D gene: TRBD2; V gene: TRBV4-1; CDR3 protein: CASSQDGGGKETQYF; CDR3 DNA: TGCGCCAGCAGCCAAGATGGGGGGGGAAAAGAGACCCAGTACTTC
clone size: .; CDR3 length: 14; J gene: TRBJ1-2; D gene: TRBD1; V gene: TRBV5-8; CDR3 protein: CASSFGTVESGYTF; CDR3 DNA: TGTGCCAGCAGCTTTGGGACAGTCGAAAGCGGCTACACCTTC
clone size: .; CDR3 length: 15; J gene: TRBJ2-7; D gene: .; V gene: TRBV18; CDR3 protein: CASSPDGPRAYEQYF; CDR3 DNA: TGTGCCAGCTCACCAGACGGACCCAGGGCCTACGAGCAGTACTTC
clone size: .; CDR3 length: 14; J gene: TRBJ2-7; D gene: TRBD1; V gene: TRBV5-1; CDR3 protein: CASSQSGQGNEQYF; CDR3 DNA: TGCGCCAGCAGCCAATCGGGACAGGGGAACGAGCAGTACTTC
clone size: .; CDR3 length: 16; J gene: TRBJ1-5; D gene: .; V gene: TRBV28; CDR3 protein: CASTTPGGGSNQPQHF; CDR3 DNA: TGTGCCAGCACCACCCCAGGAGGGGGGAGCAATCAGCCCCAGCATTTT
clone size: .; CDR3 length: 14; J gene: TRBJ2-7; D gene: TRBD1; V gene: TRBV7-9; CDR3 protein: CASSLPRDSYEQYF; CDR3 DNA: TGTGCCAGCAGCTTACCCCGGGACAGCTACGAGCAGTACTTC
clone size: .; CDR3 length: 13; J gene: TRBJ2-7; D gene: TRBD1; V gene: TRBV30; CDR3 protein: CAWVGQFSYEQYF; CDR3 DNA: TGTGCCTGGGTGGGACAGTTCTCCTACGAGCAGTACTTC
clone size: .; CDR3 length: 13; J gene: TRBJ2-7; D gene: TRBD1; V gene: TRBV6-6; CDR3 protein: CASRGTGWNEQYF; CDR3 DNA: TGTGCCAGCAGAGGGACAGGGTGGAACGAGCAGTACTTC
clone size: .; CDR3 length: 13; J gene: TRBJ2-7; D gene: TRBD1; V gene: TRBV6-5; CDR3 protein: CASSYGTGYEQYF; CDR3 DNA: TGTGCCAGCAGCTACGGGACAGGGTACGAGCAGTACTTC
clone size: .; CDR3 length: 14; J gene: TRBJ1-5; D gene: TRBD1; V gene: TRBV6-1; CDR3 protein: CASRGGGGSQPQHF; CDR3 DNA: TGTGCCAGCAGAGGGGGAGGGGGCAGTCAGCCCCAGCATTTT
clone size: .; CDR3 length: 14; J gene: TRBJ2-3; D gene: .; V gene: TRBV9; CDR3 protein: CASSPEGVLDTQYF; CDR3 DNA: TGTGCCAGCAGCCCCGAGGGGGTCCTAGATACGCAGTATTTT
clone size: once; CDR3 length: 15; J gene: TRBJ1-5; D gene: TRBD1; V gene: TRBV12-5; CDR3 protein: CASAYFSTGNQPQHF; CDR3 DNA: TGTGCTAGTGCCTATTTCTCGACAGGGAATCAGCCCCAGCATTTT
clone size: .; CDR3 length: 14; J gene: TRBJ2-1; D gene: TRBD2; V gene: TRBV30; CDR3 protein: CAWSGLAGYNEQFF; CDR3 DNA: TGTGCCTGGAGTGGACTAGCGGGCTACAATGAGCAGTTCTTC
clone size: .; CDR3 length: 13; J gene: TRBJ1-1; D gene: .; V gene: TRBV5-4; CDR3 protein: CASSSGATGKAFF; CDR3 DNA: TGTGCCAGCAGCTCTGGGGCTACAGGGAAAGCTTTCTTT
clone size: .; CDR3 length: 13; J gene: TRBJ1-1; D gene: TRBD1; V gene: TRBV7-3; CDR3 protein: CASSLQGATEAFF; CDR3 DNA: TGTGCCAGCAGCTTACAGGGGGCCACTGAAGCTTTCTTT
clone size: .; CDR3 length: 13; J gene: TRBJ2-5; D gene: .; V gene: TRBV29-1; CDR3 protein: CSVLMGGEETQYF; CDR3 DNA: TGCAGCGTCCTGATGGGGGGTGAGGAGACCCAGTACTTC
clone size: few; CDR3 length: 13; J gene: TRBJ2-7; D gene: TRBD1; V gene: TRBV2; CDR3 protein: CASIGTGYYEQYF; CDR3 DNA: TGTGCCAGCATCGGGACAGGGTACTACGAGCAGTACTTC
clone size: .; CDR3 length: 12; J gene: TRBJ2-3; D gene: .; V gene: TRBV5-1; CDR3 protein: CASNSGLDTQYF; CDR3 DNA: TGCGCCAGCAATTCGGGACTAGATACGCAGTATTTT
clone size: .; CDR3 length: 12; J gene: TRBJ1-2; D gene: .; V gene: TRBV29-1; CDR3 protein: CSVDELRDGYTF; CDR3 DNA: TGCAGCGTGGACGAATTGAGAGATGGCTACACCTTC
clone size: .; CDR3 length: 16; J gene: TRBJ1-5; D gene: .; V gene: TRBV5-5; CDR3 protein: CASSWGGTSFNQPQHF; CDR3 DNA: TGTGCCAGCAGCTGGGGAGGGACAAGCTTTAATCAGCCCCAGCATTTT
clone size: .; CDR3 length: 14; J gene: TRBJ1-5; D gene: .; V gene: TRBV15; CDR3 protein: CATSQGRGGQPQHF; CDR3 DNA: TGTGCCACCTCCCAGGGCAGGGGAGGTCAGCCCCAGCATTTT
clone size: once; CDR3 length: 15; J gene: TRBJ2-3; D gene: TRBD2; V gene: TRBV5-4; CDR3 protein: CASSRRGGGTDTQYF; CDR3 DNA: TGTGCCAGCAGCCGTCGCGGGGGTGGCACAGATACGCAGTATTTT
clone size: few; CDR3 length: 16; J gene: TRBJ2-7; D gene: .; V gene: TRBV11-1; CDR3 protein: CASSLDTLRGAYEQYF; CDR3 DNA: TGTGCCAGCAGCTTAGACACCCTTAGAGGGGCCTACGAGCAGTACTTC
clone size: once; CDR3 length: 17; J gene: TRBJ1-5; D gene: .; V gene: TRBV2; CDR3 protein: CASSDSGRGGSNQPQHF; CDR3 DNA: TGTGCCAGCAGTGACAGCGGCAGGGGAGGTAGCAATCAGCCCCAGCATTTT
clone size: .; CDR3 length: 16; J gene: TRBJ2-1; D gene: .; V gene: TRBV28; CDR3 protein: CASTRRLSEPYNEQFF; CDR3 DNA: TGTGCCAGCACCCGTCGCTTGTCGGAGCCATACAATGAGCAGTTCTTC
clone size: once; CDR3 length: 13; J gene: TRBJ2-3; D gene: .; V gene: TRBV5-8; CDR3 protein: CASSARGTDTQYF; CDR3 DNA: TGTGCCAGCAGCGCCCGTGGTACAGATACGCAGTATTTT
clone size: .; CDR3 length: 14; J gene: TRBJ2-7; D gene: .; V gene: TRBV5-8; CDR3 protein: CASSLAASGYEQYF; CDR3 DNA: TGTGCCAGCAGCTTGGCCGCGTCGGGTTACGAGCAGTACTTC
clone size: .; CDR3 length: 16; J gene: TRBJ2-2; D gene: .; V gene: TRBV7-9; CDR3 protein: CASSENRRENTGELFF; CDR3 DNA: TGTGCCAGCAGCGAAAATCGGCGAGAGAACACCGGGGAGCTGTTTTTT
clone size: .; CDR3 length: 14; J gene: TRBJ2-5; D gene: TRBD1; V gene: TRBV7-9; CDR3 protein: CASSLDRGRETQYF; CDR3 DNA: TGTGCCAGCAGCTTAGACAGGGGGCGTGAGACCCAGTACTTC
clone size: .; CDR3 length: 14; J gene: TRBJ2-5; D gene: TRBD2; V gene: TRBV5-1; CDR3 protein: CASSLSQREETQYF; CDR3 DNA: TGCGCCAGCAGCTTGTCCCAGCGGGAGGAGACCCAGTACTTC
clone size: once; CDR3 length: 15; J gene: TRBJ2-1; D gene: TRBD2; V gene: TRBV11-2; CDR3 protein: CASSFELAGTTEQFF; CDR3 DNA: TGTGCCAGCAGCTTTGAGTTAGCGGGGACTACTGAGCAGTTCTTC
clone size: .; CDR3 length: 16; J gene: TRBJ2-2; D gene: .; V gene: TRBV11-2; CDR3 protein: CASSLGLMENTGELFF; CDR3 DNA: TGTGCCAGCAGCTTAGGTCTCATGGAGAACACCGGGGAGCTGTTTTTT